The source of this TCR beta chain is a study of T cell responses to AZD1222 COVID-19 vaccine. Trimming cost V 0 bases and J 8 bases, with 10 bases left between them. The CDR3 runs to 13 residues. Germline CDR1 LGHDT, CDR2 YNNKEL (reference sequence). TCRdb's copy holds only in-frame clones and misses some; the assay was immunoSEQ multiplex PCR. The sample consists of around 78,000 clones, about nine tenths of them appearing once. The genes are TRBV3-1 (or the pseudogene TRBV3-2) and TRBJ1-2; D is possibly TRBD1 (5 bases). The TCR was taken from an adult who received the AZD1222 COVID-19 vaccine. The source was peripheral blood, collected 28 days after the second AZD1222 dose. CDR3 loop: CASSQEGVEGYTF. DNA for the CDR3: TGTGCCAGCAGCCAAGAGGGGGTGGAGGGCTACACCTTC.